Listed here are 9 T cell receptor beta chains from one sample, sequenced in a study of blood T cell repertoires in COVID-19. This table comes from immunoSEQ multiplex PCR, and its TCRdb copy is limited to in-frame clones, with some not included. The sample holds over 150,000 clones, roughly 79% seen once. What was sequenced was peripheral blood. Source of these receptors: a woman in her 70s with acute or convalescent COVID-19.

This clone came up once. CDR3 amino acids: CASSLMGVSSYNSPLHF. CDR3 nucleotides: TGCGCCAGCAGCTTGATGGGCGTCAGCTCCTATAATTCACCCCTCCACTTT. The chain couples TRBV5-1 to TRBJ1-6, with unresolved D. Deletions cut 1 base from V and 0 bases from J, with 11 bases between. Germline V gene data show CDR1 as SGHRS and CDR2 as YFSETQ. There are 17 residues in the CDR3.

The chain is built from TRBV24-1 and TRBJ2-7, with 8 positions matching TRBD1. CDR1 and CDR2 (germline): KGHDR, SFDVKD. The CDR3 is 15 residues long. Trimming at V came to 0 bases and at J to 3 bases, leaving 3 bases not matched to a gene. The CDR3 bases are TGTGCCACCAGTGATTTGAGGGACAGGCGCTACGAGCAGTACTTC. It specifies CATSDLRDRRYEQYF.

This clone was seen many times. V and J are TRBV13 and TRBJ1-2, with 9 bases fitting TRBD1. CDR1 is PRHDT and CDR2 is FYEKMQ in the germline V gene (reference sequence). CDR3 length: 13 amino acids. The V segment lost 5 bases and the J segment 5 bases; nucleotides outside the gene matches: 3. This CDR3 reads CASSVGQGYGYTF. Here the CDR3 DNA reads TGTGCCAGCAGCGTGGGACAGGGATATGGCTACACCTTC.

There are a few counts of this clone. CDR3 bases: TGTGCCAGCAGCTTGGGTTCCAGCGGGAGCGGGGAGCTGTTTTTT. It is translated as CASSLGSSGSGELFF. The J gene is TRBJ2-2, the V gene TRBV5-4, with TRBD2 matching 8 bases. Germline V CDR1 and CDR2: SGHNT, YYREEE (reference sequence). The CDR3 loop spans 15 amino acids. V lost 0 bases, J lost 7 bases, and 5 bases stayed unmatched.

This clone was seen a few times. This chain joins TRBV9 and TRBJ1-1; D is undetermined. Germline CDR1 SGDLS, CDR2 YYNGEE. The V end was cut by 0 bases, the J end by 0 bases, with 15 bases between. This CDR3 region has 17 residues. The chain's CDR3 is CASSVGVGRVMNTEAFF. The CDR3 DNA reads TGTGCCAGCAGCGTAGGTGTAGGGAGAGTGATGAACACTGAAGCTTTCTTT.

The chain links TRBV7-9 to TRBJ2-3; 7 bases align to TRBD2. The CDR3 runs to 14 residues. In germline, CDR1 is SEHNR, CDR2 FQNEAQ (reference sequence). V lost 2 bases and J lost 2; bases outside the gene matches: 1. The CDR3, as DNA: TGTGCCAGCAGCTTAACTAGCGACACAGATACGCAGTATTTT. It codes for CASSLTSDTDTQYF.

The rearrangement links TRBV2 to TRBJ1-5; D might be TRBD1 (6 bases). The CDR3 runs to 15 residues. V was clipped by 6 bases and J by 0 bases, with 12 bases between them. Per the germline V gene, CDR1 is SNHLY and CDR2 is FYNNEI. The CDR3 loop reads CASRDDRNSNQPQHF. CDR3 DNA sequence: TGTGCCAGCAGGGACGACAGGAATAGCAATCAGCCCCAGCATTTT.

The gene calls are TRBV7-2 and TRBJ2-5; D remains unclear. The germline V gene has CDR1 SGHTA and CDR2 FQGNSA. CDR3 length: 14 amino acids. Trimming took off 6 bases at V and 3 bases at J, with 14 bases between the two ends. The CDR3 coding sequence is TGTGCCAGCAGGAGCCCGTCTCATGAAGAGACCCAGTACTTC. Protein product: CASRSPSHEETQYF.

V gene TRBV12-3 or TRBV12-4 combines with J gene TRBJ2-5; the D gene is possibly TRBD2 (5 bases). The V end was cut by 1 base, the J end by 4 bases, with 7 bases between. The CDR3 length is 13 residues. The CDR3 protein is CASSLEAAETQYF. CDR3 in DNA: TGTGCCAGCAGTTTAGAAGCGGCAGAGACCCAGTACTTC.